Listed below are T cell receptor beta chains from one sample, sequenced in a study of radiotherapy plus CTLA-4 blockade in lung cancer. Libraries were prepared by immunoSEQ multiplex PCR; TCRdb keeps only in-frame clonotypes and omits some of them. The table shows around 100,000 clones, with roughly 77% occurring only once. The sample here was peripheral blood, taken from a patient treated with radiotherapy plus ipilimumab. The receptors were gathered from a human donor with non-small cell lung cancer that progressed on radiotherapy plus ipilimumab. Some clones in this sample may be carry-over from other donors' samples. Each CDR3 is given with its conserved first and last residue. The D gene is left open where the match is weak. Not all rows give a size; the values are once, few, many and, for expanded clones, a class.

cdr3_aa	d_call	j_call	clone_size	v_call
CASSRTDTQYF	.	TRBJ2-3	few	TRBV19
CASSLWSTETQYF	.	TRBJ2-5	.	TRBV7-2
CASRDPTGKDTGELFF	TRBD1	TRBJ2-2	once	TRBV5-4
CASSEALDRGRVATYYGYTF	TRBD1	TRBJ1-2	.	TRBV2
CASSVTGDTGELFF	TRBD1	TRBJ2-2	.	TRBV18
CASSPPNEKLFF	.	TRBJ1-4	.	TRBV18
CASSQPSGEQYF	.	TRBJ2-7	.	TRBV6-6
CASSQGIPGLGGTEAFF	.	TRBJ1-1	once	TRBV4-1
CASSSGTGTDTQYF	TRBD1	TRBJ2-3	.	TRBV7-2
CASSESGDRVRYEQYF	TRBD1	TRBJ2-7	.	TRBV2
CSAGDRANEKLFF	TRBD1	TRBJ1-4	.	TRBV29-1
CASSFGGSSYNSPLHF	.	TRBJ1-6	.	TRBV27